The sample holds a few counts of the clone carrying this T cell receptor beta chain. The CDR3 consists of 16 residues. The V gene's germline CDR1 is SGHTA and CDR2 FQGNSA. With 1 base clipped from V and 8 bases from J, the junction kept 4 bases outside the gene matches. Profiling relied on immunoSEQ multiplex PCR, and the TCRdb table lists in-frame clones only, not all of them. The sample records about 88,000 clones, about 88% being singletons. This sample stems from a study of blood T cell repertoires in COVID-19. Study background: Sample material is recorded as cDNA or gDNA derived from T cells, B-cell-depleted T cells, or PBMCs.

The V and J genes are TRBV7-2 and TRBJ2-1; 14 bases line up with TRBD2. The sample comprised peripheral blood. The clonotype comes from a woman older than 75 with acute or convalescent COVID-19. The chain's CDR3 is CASSLEPGLAGDEQFF. As DNA, the CDR3 is TGTGCCAGCAGCTTAGAACCGGGACTAGCGGGAGATGAGCAGTTCTTC. Based on the CDR3 plus reference TRBV7-2 and TRBJ2-1, the full variable domain is GAGVSQSPSNKVTEKGKDVELRCDPISGHTALYWYRQSLGQGLEFLIYFQGNSAPDKSGLPSDRFSAERTGGSVSTLTIQRTQQEDSAVYLCASSLEPGLAGDEQFFGPGTRLTVL.